Listed here are 32 T cell receptor beta chains from one sample, sequenced in a study of T cells in tumors after PD-1 blockade. TCRdb's table, derived via immunoSEQ multiplex PCR, lists solely in-frame clones and lacks some. Of just under 65,000 clones listed, 74% were seen once; the top ten hold approximately 4.5%. The sequencing here drew on PBMCs, taken after anti-PD-1 treatment. All receptors come from a human donor with basal cell carcinoma.

The CDR3 sequence: CASSNGGDEQYF. In nucleotides, the CDR3 is TGTGCCAGTAGTAACGGGGGAGACGAGCAGTACTTC. The V call is TRBV19, the J call TRBJ2-7; TRBD2 might be the D (6 bases). Trimming pared 4 bases from V and 5 bases from J, leaving 9 bases between. CDR3 size: 12 residues. In germline, CDR1 is LNHDA, CDR2 SQIVND (reference sequence).

This clone turned up a few times. V and J are TRBV2 and TRBJ1-5; D is uncertain. Germline CDR1 reads SNHLY; CDR2 reads FYNNEI. V lost 2 bases and J 9 bases, leaving 5 bases between the germline ends. This CDR3 contains 11 residues. This chain's CDR3 is CASSERGPQHF. Here the CDR3 DNA reads TGTGCCAGCAGTGAACGAGGGCCCCAGCATTTT. The full variable domain, completed using reference TRBV2 and TRBJ1-5, is EPEVTQTPSHQVTQMGQEVILRCVPISNHLYFYWYRQILGQKVEFLVSFYNNEISEKSEIFDDQFSVERPDGSNFTLKIRSTKLEDSAMYFCASSERGPQHFGDGTRLSIL.

This sequence joins TRBV2 and TRBJ2-3, with TRBD2 as a possible D gene (6 bases). CDR1 is SNHLY, CDR2 FYNNEI, per germline. The CDR3 extends over 16 amino acids. V was clipped by 1 base and J by 6 bases, with 17 bases between them. The CDR3 region is CASSEERRALGDTQYF. Written as DNA, the CDR3 is TGTGCCAGCAGTGAAGAGAGGAGGGCCCTCGGGGATACGCAGTATTTT.

J is TRBJ2-2 and V is TRBV19; no reliable D call. The V end lost 6 bases, the J end lost 0 bases, and 5 bases lay between the germline ends. The germline V gene encodes CDR1 LNHDA and CDR2 SQIVND (reference sequence). This CDR3 spans 13 amino acids. CDR3 DNA: TGTGCCAGTAGCGGACCGAACACCGGGGAGCTGTTTTTT. It specifies CASSGPNTGELFF.

V is TRBV30 and J is TRBJ1-1, with 9 bases identical to TRBD1. CDR1 GTSNPN and CDR2 SVGIG come from the germline V gene (reference sequence). CDR3 length equals 14 residues. With 3 bases clipped from V and 8 bases from J, the junction kept 10 bases outside the gene matches. The CDR3 coding sequence is TGTGCCTGGAGCGAAGGGACAGGGTTCGACGAAGCTTTCTTT. Protein product: CAWSEGTGFDEAFF.

This clone was counted a single time. The chain combines TRBV2 with TRBJ1-4; TRBD1 matches 7 bases. V lost 5 bases, J lost 4 bases, and 10 bases stayed unmatched. The germline V gene encodes CDR1 SNHLY and CDR2 FYNNEI. The CDR3 is made up of 16 amino acids. In DNA form, the CDR3 reads TGTGCCAGCAGTATTCGCCGACAGGGTAGTAATGAAAAACTGTTTTTT. It codes for CASSIRRQGSNEKLFF.

The chain couples TRBV5-6 to TRBJ2-7; weak D call: TRBD1 (7 bases). The CDR3 spans 17 residues. V was cut by 0 bases and J by 2 bases, with 18 bases left in between. The V gene's germline CDR1 is SGHDT and CDR2 YYEEEE. The CDR3 DNA follows: TGTGCCAGCAGCTTGGGGCGGGACAGCTGGGAGACCTACGAGCAGTACTTC. As protein: CASSLGRDSWETYEQYF.

V usage is TRBV7-9 and J usage is TRBJ1-4; weak D call: TRBD1 (6 bases). The CDR3 consists of 13 residues. V lost 4 bases and J 7 bases, leaving 10 bases between the germline ends. Germline V gene data show CDR1 as SEHNR and CDR2 as FQNEAQ (reference sequence). This chain's CDR3 is CASSYRGGEKLFF. For the CDR3, the DNA is TGTGCCAGCAGCTACCGAGGGGGTGAAAAACTGTTTTTT.

The chain joins TRBV6-1 to TRBJ1-6; D gene ambiguous. The germline V and J ends were trimmed by 0 bases and 6 bases, with 6 bases remaining between them. This CDR3 contains 14 residues. The germline gives CDR1 MNHNS, CDR2 SASEGT. The CDR3 DNA reads as TGTGCCAGCAGTGAAGCTCCAGCTAATTCACCCCTCCACTTT. It is translated as CASSEAPANSPLHF.

The chain links TRBV3-1 (or the pseudogene TRBV3-2) to TRBJ1-4; 7 nucleotides line up with TRBD1. The CDR3 runs to 18 residues. J was trimmed by 0 bases and V by 3 bases; bases with no gene match: 10. The V gene's germline CDR1 is LGHDT and CDR2 YNNKEL (reference sequence). Here the CDR3 reads CASSQRTGDQATNEKLFF. As DNA, the CDR3 is TGTGCCAGCAGCCAGAGAACAGGGGATCAGGCAACTAATGAAAAACTGTTTTTT.

The table lists this clone with a count of one. The V gene is TRBV4-1, the J gene TRBJ2-5; D remains unclear. V gave up 1 base and J gave up 4 bases, with 7 bases separating them. The CDR3 runs to 13 residues. The germline V gene encodes CDR1 MGHRA and CDR2 YSYEKL. CDR3 protein: CASSQGLLETQYF. In nucleotides, the CDR3 is TGCGCCAGCAGCCAAGGGCTACTAGAGACCCAGTACTTC.

The V call is TRBV7-2, the J call TRBJ2-7; D gene unclear. CDR3 length equals 14 residues. The germline CDR1 and CDR2 sequences are SGHTA and FQGNSA. V was trimmed by 5 bases and J by 1 base, leaving 12 bases between them. The CDR3 nucleotides are TGTGCCAGCAGCCCCTTTCTGGGGTCCTACGAGCAGTACTTC. It encodes CASSPFLGSYEQYF. The whole variable domain, remainder taken from reference TRBV7-2 and TRBJ2-7, is GAGVSQSPSNKVTEKGKDVELRCDPISGHTALYWYRQSLGQGLEFLIYFQGNSAPDKSGLPSDRFSAERTGGSVSTLTIQRTQQEDSAVYLCASSPFLGSYEQYFGPGTRLTVT.

This clone was detected a few times. V and J are TRBV2 and TRBJ1-2; a weak D match, TRBD1 (5 bases). CDR3 size: 13 residues. The germline V gene has CDR1 SNHLY and CDR2 FYNNEI. V lost 7 bases to trimming and J lost 7 bases, with 16 bases between them. The CDR3 DNA sequence: TGTGCCAGCACGGGATTAGGGGTCCTTGGCTACACCTTC. Protein product: CASTGLGVLGYTF. The full variable domain, its missing parts supplied by reference TRBV2 and TRBJ1-2, is EPEVTQTPSHQVTQMGQEVILRCVPISNHLYFYWYRQILGQKVEFLVSFYNNEISEKSEIFDDQFSVERPDGSNFTLKIRSTKLEDSAMYFCASTGLGVLGYTFGSGTRLTVV.

CDR3 DNA sequence: TGTGCCACGGTGAGGGACCTCAACTATGGCTACACCTTC. Amino acid sequence: CATVRDLNYGYTF. The rearrangement uses TRBV6-5 and TRBJ1-2; TRBD1 is a possible D gene (5 bases). Germline-derived CDR1 and CDR2 are MNHEY and SVGAGI. V lost 10 bases to trimming and J lost 2 bases, with 14 bases between them. The CDR3 is made up of 13 amino acids.

The V and J genes are TRBV27 and TRBJ2-7; weak D call: TRBD1 (6 bases). V shed 5 bases and J shed 3 bases, with 14 bases lying between them. Per germline, CDR1 MNHEY and CDR2 SMNVEV (reference sequence). The CDR3 spans 14 residues. CDR3 region: CASSPQTGHYEQYF. CDR3 coding DNA: TGTGCCAGCAGTCCACAGACAGGACACTACGAGCAGTACTTC.

This sequence joins TRBV28 and TRBJ1-1, with a possible D match to TRBD1 (5 bases). Germline CDR1 and CDR2: MDHEN and SYDVKM. Trimming left V 5 bases short and J 4 bases short, with 17 bases between. The CDR3 length is 15 residues. In DNA, the CDR3 is TGTGCCAGCAGTCTAACCCGGCAGGGAGCCACTGAAGCTTTCTTT. This codes for CASSLTRQGATEAFF.

In its sample, this clone was seen once. V and J are TRBV19 and TRBJ2-3; TRBD2 aligns across 12 bases. V was pared by 4 bases and J by 7 bases, with 3 bases of the junction left unmatched. The CDR3 loop spans 14 amino acids. In germline, CDR1 is LNHDA, CDR2 SQIVND (reference sequence). This CDR3 is CASSTSGGANTQYF. The CDR3 DNA follows: TGTGCCAGTAGTACTAGCGGGGGGGCGAATACGCAGTATTTT.

The gene calls are TRBV6-4 and TRBJ2-3, with TRBD2 matching over 9 bases. The CDR3 contains 15 residues. Germline CDR1 is MRHNA and CDR2 is SNTAGT. Trimming at V came to 3 bases and at J to 1 base, leaving 2 bases not matched to a gene. CDR3 sequence (DNA): TGTGCCAGCAGTGAATCTAGCGGGGGCACAGATACGCAGTATTTT. Translating gives CASSESSGGTDTQYF.

The chain uses TRBV3-1 (or the pseudogene TRBV3-2) and TRBJ1-2; 7 bases are a match to TRBD1. The CDR3 contains 17 residues. Germline CDR1 and CDR2: LGHDT and YNNKEL (reference sequence). After removal of 3 bases from V and 0 bases from J, the junction contained 10 bases not matched to a gene. CDR3 in DNA: TGTGCCAGCAGCCAGCCCGGGGACAGTAAAGCTAACTATGGCTACACCTTC. It specifies CASSQPGDSKANYGYTF.

V is TRBV7-2 and J is TRBJ2-2; tentative D call: TRBD2 (6 bases). The CDR3 is 14 residues long. CDR1 and CDR2 (germline): SGHTA, FQGNSA. V was pared by 5 bases and J by 9 bases, with 16 bases between. CDR3 DNA: TGTGCCAGCAGCCACCCCGGGAGTAACCGGGAGCTGTTTTTT. Translating it yields CASSHPGSNRELFF.

The V and J genes are TRBV13 and TRBJ2-2; D is possibly TRBD2 (6 bases). Germline CDR1 reads PRHDT; CDR2 reads FYEKMQ (reference sequence). The ends were cut back, 0 bases at V and 9 bases at J, with 20 bases in the middle. This CDR3 has 17 residues. Written as DNA, the CDR3 is TGTGCCAGCAGCTTAGGGAGCCGGGGACTCCCAAAGAGGGAGCTGTTTTTT. Amino acids: CASSLGSRGLPKRELFF.

This chain connects TRBV6-2 or TRBV6-3 to TRBJ1-2; D gene uncertain. The length of the CDR3 is 15 residues. The germline V gene has CDR1 MNHEY and CDR2 SVGEGT. Trimming pared 2 bases from V and 2 bases from J, leaving 12 bases between. In DNA, the CDR3 is TGTGCCAGCAGTTACCCTCCGACAACCAACTATGGCTACACCTTC. Protein sequence: CASSYPPTTNYGYTF.

The chain links TRBV5-1 to TRBJ2-1; 8 bases map to TRBD2. The trim removed 3 bases at V and 4 bases at J, leaving 6 bases unmatched. The CDR3 loop spans 15 amino acids. Germline values: CDR1 SGHRS, CDR2 YFSETQ. The CDR3 spells CASSSGTSDYNEQFF. The CDR3 DNA is TGCGCCAGCAGCTCCGGGACTAGTGATTACAATGAGCAGTTCTTC.

The genes are TRBV10-3 and TRBJ2-2, with 10 bases that match TRBD2. In germline, CDR1 is ENHRY, CDR2 SYGVKD. The V segment lost 6 bases and the J segment 5 bases; nucleotides outside the gene matches: 12. The CDR3 consists of 17 residues. The DNA for the CDR3 is TGTGCCATCAGGAGGGAAATAGCGGGGGGTCCGACCGGGGAGCTGTTTTTT. Amino acids: CAIRREIAGGPTGELFF.

The rearrangement links TRBV29-1 to TRBJ1-5; 11 positions match TRBD1. Germline CDR1 SQVTM, CDR2 ANQGSEA. The CDR3 contains 11 residues. After removal of 4 bases from V and 10 bases from J, the junction contained 0 bases not matched to a gene. CDR3 protein: CSVGTGGPQHF. CDR3 DNA sequence: TGCAGCGTTGGGACAGGGGGCCCCCAGCATTTT.

This chain connects TRBV6-5 to TRBJ2-1; TRBD2 is a possible D gene (6 bases). The CDR3 loop spans 14 amino acids. V lost 6 bases and J lost 13, with 22 bases in between. CDR1 is MNHEY, CDR2 SVGAGI, per germline. The CDR3 reads CASRDFTSYRHQFF. The CDR3 nucleotides read TGTGCCAGCAGGGACTTCACTAGCTACCGCCATCAGTTCTTC.

The genes are TRBV10-3 and TRBJ2-1, with D unclear. This CDR3 contains 12 residues. Germline V lookup: CDR1 ENHRY, CDR2 SYGVKD. V was trimmed by 5 bases and J by 3 bases, leaving 5 bases between them. CDR3 sequence (DNA): TGTGCCATCAGTTTGGGCTACAATGAGCAGTTCTTC. This translates into CAISLGYNEQFF.

The V and J genes are TRBV27 and TRBJ2-7; TRBD2 matches at 8 bases. This CDR3 comprises 15 residues. Germline CDR1 and CDR2: MNHEY and SMNVEV (reference sequence). The V and J ends lost 2 bases and 6 bases, in that order; junction bases with no gene match: 9. CDR3 bases: TGTGCCAGCAGTTTAGATCGCGGGGGGTTCTCCGAGCAGTACTTC. Translated, it gives CASSLDRGGFSEQYF.

The chain employs TRBV28 and TRBJ2-7, with TRBD2 identical over 12 bases. The CDR3 contains 14 residues. V lost 6 bases and J lost 6; bases outside the gene matches: 6. CDR1 and CDR2 from the germline V gene are MDHEN and SYDVKM. CDR3 amino acids: CASSPSGGGREQYF. CDR3 bases: TGTGCCAGCAGCCCTAGCGGGGGGGGCCGCGAGCAGTACTTC.

This sequence joins TRBV5-5 and TRBJ1-2; D ambiguous. Germline V gene data show CDR1 as SGHKS and CDR2 as YYEKEE (reference sequence). V was trimmed by 0 bases and J by 5 bases, leaving 11 bases between them. The CDR3 covers 14 residues. The CDR3 DNA reads as TGTGCCAGCAGCTTGGATGCCCTAACTTATGGCTACACCTTC. This gives the protein CASSLDALTYGYTF.

V is TRBV2 and J is TRBJ1-6, with 7 bases lining up with TRBD1. Germline CDR1 is SNHLY and CDR2 is FYNNEI. The CDR3 has 23 residues. Germline trimming cut 8 bases from V and 0 bases from J; bases unmatched to any gene: 28. The CDR3 is CASQAPLYNIQGRVGSYNSPLHF. The DNA of the CDR3 is TGTGCCAGCCAGGCACCACTCTACAACATACAGGGGAGAGTGGGCTCCTATAATTCACCCCTCCACTTT.

The table lists this clone with a few counts. V is TRBV5-4 and J is TRBJ1-2; D unclear. V lost 1 base to trimming and J lost 1 base, with 5 bases between them. The CDR3 sequence is 13 residues long. Germline V gene data show CDR1 as SGHNT and CDR2 as YYREEE (reference sequence). CDR3 protein: CASSLISNYGYTF. The CDR3 DNA sequence: TGTGCCAGCAGCTTGATCAGTAACTATGGCTACACCTTC. The complete variable domain, with remaining parts taken from reference TRBV5-4 and TRBJ1-2, reads ETGVTQSPTHLIKTRGQQVTLRCSSQSGHNTVSWYQQALGQGPQFIFQYYREEENGRGNFPPRFSGLQFPNYSSELNVNALELDDSALYLCASSLISNYGYTFGSGTRLTVV.